The 30 T cell receptor beta chains reported below all come from one sample, sequenced in a study of T cells after yellow fever vaccination. TCRdb reanalysed the 5' RACE reads using MiXCR and keeps one entry per CDR3 protein. The data contain 500,000 to 650,000 distinct CDR3 sequences, more than 9% of them singletons. This specimen consisted of PBMCs, obtained on the day of the yellow fever booster vaccination. The source is a man aged 30-40 years who received the YFV17D yellow fever vaccine.

The V gene is TRBV10-2, the J gene TRBJ2-1; D may be TRBD1 (5 bases). V lost 11 bases to trimming and J lost 6 bases, with 17 bases between them. This CDR3 has 13 residues. Germline CDR1 WSHSY, CDR2 SAAADI. The chain's CDR3 is CASAGILGNEQFF. The CDR3 region has the DNA TGCGCCTCAGCAGGGATCCTCGGCAATGAGCAGTTCTTC.

This clonotype has a handful of counts. The chain is built from TRBV11-2 and TRBJ2-7; a possible D gene is TRBD1 (5 bases). V shed 3 bases and J shed 3 bases, with 9 bases lying between them. Germline V CDR1 and CDR2: SGHAT, FQNNGV. The CDR3 totals 13 residues. CDR3 nucleotide sequence: TGTGCCAGCAGCTTTACAGGTGACTACGAGCAGTACTTC. Translation gives CASSFTGDYEQYF.

This clonotype showed up many times. This rearrangement joins TRBV5-1 to TRBJ2-7, with TRBD1 matching over 9 bases. The CDR3 length is 14 residues. The trim removed 3 bases at V and 2 bases at J, leaving 3 bases unmatched. Germline V CDR1 and CDR2: SGHRS, YFSETQ. The CDR3 protein is CASSWGQGAYEQYF. The CDR3 DNA sequence: TGCGCCAGCAGCTGGGGACAGGGAGCCTACGAGCAGTACTTC.

The gene calls are TRBV9 and TRBJ2-7; D is unclear. Looked up from germline, CDR1 is SGDLS and CDR2 is YYNGEE. The CDR3 is 15 residues long. V lost 0 bases and J lost 5, with 15 bases in between. The CDR3 DNA is TGTGCCAGCAGCGTAGGTCTCTCTGGTTTCGACGAGCAGTACTTC. The encoded protein is CASSVGLSGFDEQYF.

This chain joins TRBV6-1 and TRBJ2-7; D unclear. This CDR3 comprises 15 residues. With 9 bases removed from V and 0 bases from J, the gap between germline ends came to 18 bases. From germline, CDR1 is MNHNS and CDR2 SASEGT. The CDR3, as DNA: TGTGCCAGTAAACGTGACACGTCTGGCTCCTACGAGCAGTACTTC. Residues: CASKRDTSGSYEQYF.

In its sample, this clonotype was seen a few times. The chain employs TRBV5-6 and TRBJ2-4; D gene uncertain. Germline V gene sequence: CDR1 SGHDT, CDR2 YYEEEE. This CDR3 is built from 12 residues. Between the trimmed V and J ends, which lost 0 bases and 12 bases, there was a span of 10 bases. The CDR3 nucleotides are TGTGCCAGCAGCTTGGGTTCGCCAAATCAGTACTTC. Amino acids: CASSLGSPNQYF.

The genes are TRBV6-1 and TRBJ2-1; TRBD2 agrees at 9 bases. This CDR3 is 16 amino acids long. The germline gives CDR1 MNHNS, CDR2 SASEGT. J gave up 3 bases and V 3 bases, and 6 bases lay outside the gene matches. CDR3 coding DNA: TGTGCCAGCAGTGAGAGTAGCGGGAGCTTCTACAATGAGCAGTTCTTC. The encoded protein is CASSESSGSFYNEQFF.

This clonotype turned up a few times. The rearrangement joins TRBV27 to TRBJ1-1, with a weak D call TRBD1 (5 bases). The CDR3 is made up of 15 amino acids. CDR1 MNHEY and CDR2 SMNVEV come from the germline V gene (reference sequence). The V gene lost 7 bases and the J gene lost 0 bases, with 15 bases spanning the gap. The CDR3 coding sequence is TGTGCCAGCATCTTGCGGGCAGGGCTGAACACTGAAGCTTTCTTT. Translating gives CASILRAGLNTEAFF.

The J gene is TRBJ2-2, the V gene TRBV11-2; 9 nucleotides match TRBD1. Per germline, CDR1 SGHAT and CDR2 FQNNGV. This CDR3 is 16 amino acids long. V shed 5 bases, J shed 3 bases, and the junction held 7 bases outside the gene matches. CDR3 loop: CASSALDRGYTGELFF. DNA of the CDR3: TGTGCCAGCAGCGCCTTGGACAGGGGATACACCGGGGAGCTGTTTTTT.

The sample holds one count of this clonotype. The chain joins TRBV29-1 to TRBJ2-3, with D perhaps given as TRBD1 or TRBD2 (6 bases each). Germline values: CDR1 SQVTM, CDR2 ANQGSEA. CDR3 size: 14 residues. The V and J ends lost 6 bases and 3 bases respectively, with 16 bases between them. CDR3 sequence reads: CSVAQGGLTDTQYF. The DNA for the CDR3 is TGCAGCGTGGCACAGGGAGGTCTGACAGATACGCAGTATTTT.

The V gene is TRBV20-1, the J gene TRBJ1-2; the D is unclear. The CDR3 has 14 amino acids. V was shortened by 6 bases and J by 4 bases, with 18 bases between the two germline ends. Germline-derived CDR1 and CDR2 are DFQATT and SNEGSKA (reference sequence). The CDR3 loop is CSASPPRFSYGYTF. The DNA for the CDR3 is TGCAGTGCCTCCCCACCGAGGTTCAGCTATGGCTACACCTTC.

This chain links TRBV2 with TRBJ2-1, with 9 nucleotides matching TRBD2. This CDR3 contains 14 residues. V trimming: 9 bases; J trimming: 0 bases; junction bases outside the gene matches: 3. Looked up from germline, CDR1 is SNHLY and CDR2 is FYNNEI. The DNA of the CDR3 is TGTGCCAGTTGGACTAGCGACTCCTACAATGAGCAGTTCTTC. The encoded protein is CASWTSDSYNEQFF.

V usage is TRBV7-6 and J usage is TRBJ2-3; D call uncertain. Trimming cost V 5 bases and J 5 bases, with 11 bases left between them. Looked up from germline, CDR1 is SGHVS and CDR2 is FNYEAQ. The CDR3 is 13 amino acids. This CDR3 reads CASSKSRLDTQYF. CDR3 bases: TGTGCCAGCAGCAAAAGTCGGTTAGATACGCAGTATTTT. The full variable domain, with the rest looked up from reference TRBV7-6 and TRBJ2-3, is GAGVSQSPRYKVTKRGQDVALRCDPISGHVSLYWYRQALGQGPEFLTYFNYEAQQDKSGLPNDRFSAERPEGSISTLTIQRTEQRDSAMYRCASSKSRLDTQYFGPGTRLTVL.

This clonotype was observed a few times. The chain is built from TRBV5-5 and TRBJ2-1, with 9 positions matching TRBD1. The J segment lost 3 bases and the V segment lost 0 bases, leaving 4 bases of the junction unmatched. Germline assignment: CDR1 SGHKS and CDR2 YYEKEE (reference sequence). The CDR3 covers 16 residues. CDR3 region: CASSLGGTGFYNEQFF. DNA for the CDR3: TGTGCCAGCAGCTTGGGGGGGACAGGGTTCTACAATGAGCAGTTCTTC.

This clonotype has only a few counts. The V and J genes are TRBV5-4 and TRBJ2-3; weak D call: TRBD2 (6 bases). This CDR3 has 14 amino acids. V shed 3 bases and J shed 5 bases, with 13 bases lying between them. Germline CDR1 and CDR2: SGHNT and YYREEE (reference sequence). The CDR3 DNA reads TGTGCCAGCAGCTACGGGACTCAGTTAGATACGCAGTATTTT. Its translation: CASSYGTQLDTQYF.

This chain uses TRBV7-9 with TRBJ2-2; D is unclear. Between the trimmed V and J ends, which lost 5 bases and 5 bases, there was a span of 15 bases. The CDR3 extends over 15 amino acids. Germline V CDR1 and CDR2: SEHNR, FQNEAQ (reference sequence). CDR3 protein: CASSTNLGGTGELFF. The CDR3 DNA reads TGTGCCAGCAGCACCAACCTAGGTGGGACCGGGGAGCTGTTTTTT.

This clonotype was detected a few times. This chain connects TRBV29-1 to TRBJ2-1; TRBD2 matches at 11 bases. Trimming removed 8 bases from V and 3 bases from J; junction bases left unmatched: 6. Germline CDR1 is SQVTM and CDR2 is ANQGSEA. This CDR3 is built from 14 residues. The CDR3, as DNA: TGCAGCCCCCGACTAGCGGGGCTCTACAATGAGCAGTTCTTC. Protein sequence: CSPRLAGLYNEQFF.

This clonotype was detected a few times. V gene TRBV12-3 or TRBV12-4 combines with J gene TRBJ1-1; 7 bases match TRBD1. The CDR3 length is 12 residues. V trimming: 4 bases; J trimming: 10 bases; junction bases outside the gene matches: 6. As DNA, the CDR3 is TGTGCCAGCAGTTCGCCCAGGGGGGGAGCTTTCTTT. Amino acids: CASSSPRGGAFF.

This clonotype occurred a few times. This CDR3 reads CASTFGGFSDTQYF. CDR3 coding DNA: TGTGCCAGCACCTTTGGGGGGTTTTCGGATACGCAGTATTTT. The chain combines TRBV12-3 or TRBV12-4 with TRBJ2-3; D might be TRBD2 (6 bases). V was trimmed by 7 bases and J by 6 bases, leaving 17 bases between them. The CDR3 runs to 14 residues.

This clonotype showed up just a few times. The chain joins TRBV20-1 to TRBJ2-1, with 9 bases identical to TRBD2. The CDR3 is made up of 15 amino acids. CDR1 and CDR2 (germline): DFQATT, SNEGSKA (reference sequence). Unmatched junction bases numbered 11, after V lost 5 bases and J lost 6 bases. The CDR3 here is CSAQSLAGGSNEQFF. For the CDR3, the DNA is TGCAGTGCTCAGAGTTTGGCGGGAGGGTCCAATGAGCAGTTCTTC.

V is TRBV5-1 and J is TRBJ2-5; 7 positions match TRBD1. Germline CDR1 SGHRS, CDR2 YFSETQ. The CDR3 extends over 18 amino acids. With V trimmed by 3 bases and J by 2 bases, 16 bases remained unmatched. The CDR3 bases are TGCGCCAGCAGCTCCACCCCGGACAGGAGGTTTACACAAGAGACCCAGTACTTC. Translating it yields CASSSTPDRRFTQETQYF.

This chain links TRBV18 with TRBJ2-1; 14 nucleotides line up with TRBD2. V lost 6 bases, J lost 12 bases, and 13 bases stayed unmatched. There are 16 residues in the CDR3. Germline CDR1 KGHSH, CDR2 LQKENI. This CDR3 reads CASSQLPGLAGEGQFF. CDR3 in DNA: TGTGCCAGCTCTCAACTCCCGGGACTAGCGGGAGAGGGGCAGTTCTTC.

This clonotype turned up a few times. The chain combines TRBV5-1 with TRBJ2-4, with D tentatively TRBD2 (7 bases). V lost 7 bases, J lost 8 bases, and 19 bases lay in between. The V gene's germline CDR1 is SGHRS and CDR2 YFSETQ. The length of the CDR3 is 14 residues. The CDR3 nucleotides are TGCGCCAGCTCCCACAGCACAGGGAGGGACATTCAGTACTTC. Residues: CASSHSTGRDIQYF.

V usage is TRBV5-4 and J usage is TRBJ2-3, with 8 nucleotides matching TRBD2. The CDR3 has 15 residues. Germline CDR1 and CDR2: SGHNT and YYREEE (reference sequence). V shed 4 bases, J shed 5 bases, and the junction held 9 bases outside the gene matches. The CDR3 loop reads CASSPGRLAGDTQYF. The CDR3 nucleotides read TGTGCCAGCAGCCCAGGGCGTCTAGCGGGAGATACGCAGTATTTT.

V is TRBV4-3 and J is TRBJ2-1; tentatively, D is TRBD2 (7 bases). Germline CDR1 and CDR2: LGHNA and YSLEER. CDR3 length: 16 amino acids. Trimming took 0 bases from V and 4 from J, leaving 13 bases between them. CDR3 sequence: CASSQDGGARYNEQFF. CDR3 coding DNA: TGCGCCAGCAGCCAAGATGGGGGGGCCCGATACAATGAGCAGTTCTTC.

CDR3: CSASAGFGNQPQHF. For the CDR3, the DNA is TGCAGTGCTAGCGCAGGGTTCGGCAATCAGCCCCAGCATTTT. The chain combines TRBV20-1 with TRBJ1-5; D may be TRBD1 (5 bases). CDR1 is DFQATT and CDR2 is SNEGSKA in the germline V gene (reference sequence). V was pared by 3 bases and J by 2 bases, with 11 bases between. The length of the CDR3 is 14 residues.

The V and J genes are TRBV28 and TRBJ2-1; the D is unclear. The CDR3 loop spans 15 amino acids. The ends were cut back, 7 bases at V and 2 bases at J, with 15 bases in the middle. CDR1 is MDHEN and CDR2 is SYDVKM in the germline V gene. The CDR3 loop is CASKPPDHPYNEQFF. The CDR3 DNA is TGTGCCAGCAAACCACCGGACCACCCCTACAATGAGCAGTTCTTC.

This clonotype was counted a few times. The chain uses TRBV7-2 and TRBJ2-2; TRBD2 is a possible D gene (5 bases). This CDR3 is 15 amino acids long. The germline V gene encodes CDR1 SGHTA and CDR2 FQGNSA. V was clipped by 3 bases and J by 4 bases, with 12 bases between them. CDR3 nucleotide sequence: TGTGCCAGCAGCTTGGGGAGAGTGAGCACCGGGGAGCTGTTTTTT. Translating it yields CASSLGRVSTGELFF.

The CDR3 region is CASSPQQIYGYTF. CDR3 coding DNA: TGTGCCAGCAGCCCCCAACAGATCTATGGCTACACCTTC. J is TRBJ1-2 and V is TRBV28; D gene unclear. The CDR3 consists of 13 residues. CDR1 MDHEN and CDR2 SYDVKM come from the germline V gene. Trimming left V 6 bases short and J 4 bases short, with 12 bases between.

In this sample, this clonotype turned up a few times. The chain has TRBV12-3 or TRBV12-4 and TRBJ2-1; tentatively, D is TRBD1 (6 bases). The CDR3 totals 16 residues. V was trimmed by 7 bases and J by 4 bases, leaving 20 bases between them. The CDR3 loop reads CASTPNRRTEYNEQFF. CDR3 in DNA: TGTGCCAGCACCCCGAACAGGAGGACAGAGTACAATGAGCAGTTCTTC.